This T cell receptor beta chain appears in the sequencing data of a study of follicular helper T cells after annual influenza vaccination listed by TCRdb under 2017. For the wider study: Blood was collected on days 0, 7 and 28 after each seasonal influenza vaccination. Six subjects had multi-year samples: four covered two vaccination seasons and two covered three seasons. One week after vaccination, a second recruited cohort of about a dozen subjects (Table S1) displayed a similar ICOS+CD38+ cTfh response. Some subjects were followed across successive annual vaccinations spanning the 2013-2014, 2014-2015 and 2015-2016 seasons to study recall of cTfh clones. Samples from 2013-2014 were cryopreserved, whereas samples from about 2015 were processed immediately after collection.

The CDR3 runs 13 residues from the cysteine to the phenylalanine. The DNA shown is the 39-base CDR3, in frame from base 1. CDR1 and CDR2 are drawn from the germline V gene: SGHVS, FNYEAQ. V and J are trimmed by 8 bases and 4 bases, and the gene matches miss 5 bases of the junction. Receptor amplification or capture employed the immunoSEQ multiplex PCR assay. Adaptive Biotechnologies carried out TCRB amplification, library preparation, sequencing and preliminary bioinformatics at Survey level resolution. In the original analysis: Clonality was calculated in R as 1 minus normalized Shannon entropy, and the Gini index was computed with the R package ineq. Overlap score was the summed counts of shared sequences divided by total counts of all sequences in both compared samples. Shared-clonotype significance used Fisher's exact test assuming a theoretical repertoire of 10^7 TCRB sequences. TCRdb provides this immuneACCESS table in a form limited to in-frame rearrangements. Some clones are lacking; in checked studies, under half of them reflect an unresolved V gene, and why the rest are absent is not known. V, J and clone size derive from that table, while D and trimming were established from the DNA sequence. Here the sample has about 6,800 clones; roughly four fifths occur a single time. Of the sample, about 1.4% is held by the ten largest clones.

With respect to this clone: It lacks a known antigen. No much larger clonotype is one base removed from it; base qualities were not supplied.

Study-wide findings and limitations: Undersampling of the much larger non-cTfh compartments could not be excluded when assessing influenza clone enrichment. ICOS+CD38+ cTfh clonality correlated with the frequency of that population, and its change correlated with the change in circulating plasmablast frequency. Only roughly 10-23% of analyzed cells yielded productive TCRB sequences, so sampling of rare clonotypes was not possible. Day 7 ICOS+CD38+ clones were most often found later in ICOS-CD38- cTfh, suggesting that subset may serve as a memory reservoir. Successive annual vaccinations recalled a recurrent oligoclonal ICOS+CD38+ cTfh response that contained tetramer and AIM influenza-specific clonotypes.

What this sample's time point label stands for: 2015-2016 season, 7 days after influenza vaccination. Seasonal inactivated influenza vaccine (Fluvarix) was administered to adults, and sorted blood CD4 subsets were tracked by TCRB sequencing before and after vaccination. Subjects were considered eligible if community-dwelling and if influenza vaccine had not been received in the prior 6 months. Exclusions included influenza vaccine contraindications, substance abuse, HIV/AIDS, active malignancy, immunomodulatory medication and active illness such as respiratory infection. Per time point, between about 40 and 110 mL of blood was sampled. PBMC were isolated using Ficoll-Paque PLUS or SepMate separation. As a comparison non-Tfh subset, CXCR5- memory CD4 T cells were sorted. Cell subsets were sorted from PBMC on a BD FACS Aria before DNA extraction.

This chain is built from TRBV7-6 and TRBJ2-5; TRBD1 matches 9 bases in the middle. This material consisted of CXCR5- memory CD4+ T cells sorted from blood, taken 7 days after influenza vaccination. Taken with the paper, the label for cell subset or site translates to: CXCR5- memory CD4 T cells. The TCR originated in an adult who received the influenza vaccine. DNA sequence: TGTGCCAGCGCCGACAGGGGGGTAGAGACCCAGTACTTC. Its protein product is CASADRGVETQYF. With the rest looked up from the reference TRBV7-6 and TRBJ2-5 genes rather than sequenced, the full variable domain is GAGVSQSPRYKVTKRGQDVALRCDPISGHVSLYWYRQALGQGPEFLTYFNYEAQQDKSGLPNDRFSAERPEGSISTLTIQRTEQRDSAMYRCASADRGVETQYFGPGTRLLVL.